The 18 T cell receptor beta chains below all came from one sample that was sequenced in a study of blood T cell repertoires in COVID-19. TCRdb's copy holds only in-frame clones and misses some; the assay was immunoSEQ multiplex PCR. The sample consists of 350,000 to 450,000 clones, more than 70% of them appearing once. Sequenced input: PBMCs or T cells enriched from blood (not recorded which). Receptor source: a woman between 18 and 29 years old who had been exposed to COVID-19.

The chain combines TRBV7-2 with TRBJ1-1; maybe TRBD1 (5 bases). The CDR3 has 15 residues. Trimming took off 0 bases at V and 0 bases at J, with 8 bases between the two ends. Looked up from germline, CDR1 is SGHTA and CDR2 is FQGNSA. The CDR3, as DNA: TGTGCCAGCAGCTTAGCCAGGGAGGTGAACACTGAAGCTTTCTTT. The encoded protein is CASSLAREVNTEAFF.

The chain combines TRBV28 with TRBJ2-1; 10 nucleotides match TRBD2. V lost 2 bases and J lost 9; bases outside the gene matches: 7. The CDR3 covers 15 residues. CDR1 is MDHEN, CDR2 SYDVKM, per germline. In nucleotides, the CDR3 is TGTGCCAGCAGTTTACGGCTAGCGGGAGATGGTGAGCAGTTCTTC. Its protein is CASSLRLAGDGEQFF.

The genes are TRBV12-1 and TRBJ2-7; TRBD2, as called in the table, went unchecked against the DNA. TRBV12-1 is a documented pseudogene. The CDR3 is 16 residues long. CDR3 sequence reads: CASSPGLRTSSYEQYF. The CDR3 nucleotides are TGTGCCAGCAGCCCGGGACTACGAACGAGCTCCTACGAGCAGTACTTC.

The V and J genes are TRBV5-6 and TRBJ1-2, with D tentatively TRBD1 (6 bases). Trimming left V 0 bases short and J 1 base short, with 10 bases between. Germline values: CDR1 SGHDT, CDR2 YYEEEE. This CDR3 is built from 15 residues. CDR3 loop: CASSLATGSNYGYTF. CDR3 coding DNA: TGTGCCAGCAGCTTGGCCACAGGGAGTAACTATGGCTACACCTTC. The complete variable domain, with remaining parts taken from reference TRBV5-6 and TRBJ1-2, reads DAGVTQSPTHLIKTRGQQVTLRCSPKSGHDTVSWYQQALGQGPQFIFQYYEEEERQRGNFPDRFSGHQFPNYSSELNVNALLLGDSALYLCASSLATGSNYGYTFGSGTRLTVV.

CDR3 sequence: CASSLATSGRTGELFF. The DNA for the CDR3 is TGTGCCAGCAGCTTAGCTACTAGCGGGAGGACCGGGGAGCTGTTTTTT. The chain joins TRBV7-2 to TRBJ2-2; TRBD2 agrees at 12 bases. The V and J ends lost 0 bases and 5 bases, in that order; junction bases with no gene match: 1. This CDR3 contains 16 residues. Germline values: CDR1 SGHTA, CDR2 FQGNSA. Together with reference TRBV7-2 and TRBJ2-2, the CDR3 gives the full variable domain: GAGVSQSPSNKVTEKGKDVELRCDPISGHTALYWYRQSLGQGLEFLIYFQGNSAPDKSGLPSDRFSAERTGGSVSTLTIQRTQQEDSAVYLCASSLATSGRTGELFFGEGSRLTVL.

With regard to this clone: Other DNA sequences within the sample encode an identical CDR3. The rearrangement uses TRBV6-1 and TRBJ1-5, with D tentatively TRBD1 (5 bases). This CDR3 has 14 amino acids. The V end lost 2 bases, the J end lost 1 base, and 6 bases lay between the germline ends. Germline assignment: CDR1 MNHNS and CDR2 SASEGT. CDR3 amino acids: CASSEQGSNQPQHF. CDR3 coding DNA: TGTGCCAGCAGTGAACAGGGAAGCAATCAGCCCCAGCATTTT.

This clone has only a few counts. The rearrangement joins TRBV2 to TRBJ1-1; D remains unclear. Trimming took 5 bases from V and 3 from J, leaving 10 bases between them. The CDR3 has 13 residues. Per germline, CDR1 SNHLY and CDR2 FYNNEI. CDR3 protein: CASSSQQYTEAFF. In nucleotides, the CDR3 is TGTGCCAGCAGTTCTCAACAGTACACTGAAGCTTTCTTT.

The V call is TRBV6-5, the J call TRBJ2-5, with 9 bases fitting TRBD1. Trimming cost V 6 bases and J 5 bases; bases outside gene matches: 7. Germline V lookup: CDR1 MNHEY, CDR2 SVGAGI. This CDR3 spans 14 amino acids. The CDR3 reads CASRKGQGGETQYF. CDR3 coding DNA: TGTGCCAGCAGGAAGGGACAGGGCGGGGAGACCCAGTACTTC.

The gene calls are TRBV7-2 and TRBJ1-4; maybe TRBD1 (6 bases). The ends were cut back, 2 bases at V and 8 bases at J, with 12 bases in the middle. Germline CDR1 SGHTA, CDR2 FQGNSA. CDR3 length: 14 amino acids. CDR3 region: CASSLYQGREKLFF. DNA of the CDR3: TGTGCCAGCAGCTTATATCAGGGGAGAGAAAAACTGTTTTTT.

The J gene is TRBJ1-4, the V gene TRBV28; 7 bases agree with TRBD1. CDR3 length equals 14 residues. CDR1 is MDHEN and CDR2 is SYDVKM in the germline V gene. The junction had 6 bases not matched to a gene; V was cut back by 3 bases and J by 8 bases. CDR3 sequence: CASSLGQWTEKLFF. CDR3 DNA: TGTGCCAGCAGTTTGGGACAGTGGACCGAAAAACTGTTTTTT.

CDR3 DNA: TGTGCCAGCAGCTCAGGCCCCTCCTCCTACAATGAGCAGTTCTTC. It translates to CASSSGPSSYNEQFF. The V gene is TRBV3-1 (or the pseudogene TRBV3-2), the J gene TRBJ2-1, with unresolved D. The CDR3 length is 15 residues. Germline CDR1 is LGHDT and CDR2 is YNNKEL (reference sequence). The V gene lost 5 bases and the J gene lost 0 bases, with 11 bases spanning the gap.

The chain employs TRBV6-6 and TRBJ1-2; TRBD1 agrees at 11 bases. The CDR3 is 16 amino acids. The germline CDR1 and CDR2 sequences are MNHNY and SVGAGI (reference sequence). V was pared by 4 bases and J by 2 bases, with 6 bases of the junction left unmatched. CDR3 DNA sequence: TGTGCCAGCAGTTCCTCTGGGACAGGGGGAAACTATGGCTACACCTTC. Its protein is CASSSSGTGGNYGYTF.

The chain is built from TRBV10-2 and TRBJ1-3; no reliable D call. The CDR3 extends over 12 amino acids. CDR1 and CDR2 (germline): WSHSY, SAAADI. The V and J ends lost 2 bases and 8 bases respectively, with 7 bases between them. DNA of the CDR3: TGCGCCAGCAGTGAGCAGGTAGACACCATATATTTT. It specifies CASSEQVDTIYF.

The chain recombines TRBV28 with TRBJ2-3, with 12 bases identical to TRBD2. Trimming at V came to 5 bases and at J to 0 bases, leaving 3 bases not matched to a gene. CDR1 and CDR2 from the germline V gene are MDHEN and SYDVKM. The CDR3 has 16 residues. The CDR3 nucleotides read TGTGCCAGCAGTGTAGGGACTAGCGGGAGCACAGATACGCAGTATTTT. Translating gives CASSVGTSGSTDTQYF.

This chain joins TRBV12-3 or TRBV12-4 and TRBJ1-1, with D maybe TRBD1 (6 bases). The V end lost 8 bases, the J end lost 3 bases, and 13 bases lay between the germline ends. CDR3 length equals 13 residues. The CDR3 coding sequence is TGTGCCAGCTTACAGGGACGTTACACTGAAGCTTTCTTT. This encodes CASLQGRYTEAFF.

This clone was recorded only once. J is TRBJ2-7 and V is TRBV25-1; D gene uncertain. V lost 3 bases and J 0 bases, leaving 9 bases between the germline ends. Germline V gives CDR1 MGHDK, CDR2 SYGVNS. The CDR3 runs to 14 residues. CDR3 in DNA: TGTGCCAGCAGTGATCTGGCAGGCTCCTACGAGCAGTACTTC. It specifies CASSDLAGSYEQYF.

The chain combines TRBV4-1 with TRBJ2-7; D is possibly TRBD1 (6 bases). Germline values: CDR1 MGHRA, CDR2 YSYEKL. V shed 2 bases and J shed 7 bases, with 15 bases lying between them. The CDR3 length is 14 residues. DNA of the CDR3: TGCGCCAGCAGCCAAACCCCAGGGGTGGGGGAGCAGTACTTC. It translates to CASSQTPGVGEQYF.

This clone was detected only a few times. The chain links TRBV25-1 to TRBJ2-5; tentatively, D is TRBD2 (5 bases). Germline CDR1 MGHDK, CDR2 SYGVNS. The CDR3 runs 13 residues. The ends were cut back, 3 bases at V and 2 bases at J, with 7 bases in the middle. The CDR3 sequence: CASSERVQETQYF. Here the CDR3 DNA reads TGTGCCAGCAGTGAGCGGGTACAAGAGACCCAGTACTTC.